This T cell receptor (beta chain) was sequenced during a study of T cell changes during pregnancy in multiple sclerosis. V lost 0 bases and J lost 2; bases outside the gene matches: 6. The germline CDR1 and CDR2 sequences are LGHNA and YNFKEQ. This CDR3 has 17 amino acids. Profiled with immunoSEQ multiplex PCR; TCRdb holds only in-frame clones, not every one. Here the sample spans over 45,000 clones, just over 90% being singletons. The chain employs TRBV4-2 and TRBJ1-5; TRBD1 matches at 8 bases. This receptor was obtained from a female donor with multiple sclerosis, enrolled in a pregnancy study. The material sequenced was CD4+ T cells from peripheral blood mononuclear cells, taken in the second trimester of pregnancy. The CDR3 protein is CASSQETGASGNQPQHF. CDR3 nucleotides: TGTGCCAGCAGCCAAGAGACAGGGGCCTCGGGCAATCAGCCCCAGCATTTT.